Described below is a single T cell receptor (beta chain) sequence and its context. The antigen remains unidentified. Germline CDR1 and CDR2: SNHLY and FYNNEI. The V and J ends lost 7 bases and 5 bases, in that order; junction bases with no gene match: 8. This CDR3 has 15 amino acids. The data are from a study of human T cells and chemical hapten exposure. Study information: Patch testing was performed with 0.01% DPC on the upper back, with reading at 6 days. Patients, predominantly female, presented with alopecia areata, totalis or universalis. Study-level points and caveats: Higher patch test scores went with higher counts of PT1 expanded TCRs.

Using its own MiXCR run on the RACE reads, TCRdb lists one record per CDR3 protein. Here the sample spans 90,000 to 120,000 distinct CDR3 sequences, about 10% being singletons. Sample time point: patch test 1, 2 weeks after DPC sensitization. Noted treatment: therapeutic diphenylcyclopropenone sensitization with weekly scalp DPC. The sequence came from a woman aged 40 to 50 with alopecia areata. Some clones in this sample may be carry-over from other donors' samples. The sample consisted of whole blood, taken in connection with sensitization to the hapten diphenylcyclopropenone (DPC). The chain recombines TRBV2 with TRBJ2-2; 9 positions agree with TRBD2. CDR3 DNA: TGTGCCAGCACCATTAGCGGGAGTGGAACCGGGGAGCTGTTTTTT. Translation: CASTISGSGTGELFF.